Listed here are 19 T cell receptor beta chains from one sample, sequenced in a study of cytomegalovirus exposure and HLA in healthy donors. It was with 60 Vbeta and 13 Jbeta primers that the PCR ran. The table came from immunoSEQ multiplex PCR; TCRdb's copy has only in-frame clones and leaves some out. Of about 130,000 clones in the sample, under 80% were seen once. Material for sequencing was PBMCs. Receptors originate from a man in his forties or fifties in good health and CMV-seropositive.

This chain links TRBV19 with TRBJ2-1; 8 bases are a match to TRBD1. Germline values: CDR1 LNHDA, CDR2 SQIVND (reference sequence). There are 15 residues in the CDR3. Trimming at V came to 5 bases and at J to 8 bases, leaving 11 bases not matched to a gene. The CDR3 bases are TGTGCCAGTAGTTTTGGACAGGGAAGGGCGGATGAGCAGTTCTTC. Translating it yields CASSFGQGRADEQFF. The whole variable domain, remainder taken from reference TRBV19 and TRBJ2-1, is DGGITQSPKYLFRKEGQNVTLSCEQNLNHDAMYWYRQDPGQGLRLIYYSQIVNDFQKGDIAEGYSVSREKKESFPLTVTSAQKNPTAFYLCASSFGQGRADEQFFGPGTRLTVL.

The CDR3 here is CASSLAANSGNTIYF. CDR3 bases: TGTGCCAGCAGCTTAGCTGCGAACTCTGGAAACACCATATATTTT. The chain couples TRBV7-6 to TRBJ1-3, with D hard to call. The length of the CDR3 is 15 residues. The germline V gene encodes CDR1 SGHVS and CDR2 FNYEAQ. Trimming took off 0 bases at V and 0 bases at J, with 6 bases between the two ends.

In this sample, this clone turned up a few times. The J gene is TRBJ1-2, the V gene TRBV9; D remains unclear. Per germline, CDR1 SGDLS and CDR2 YYNGEE. With 4 bases removed from V and 0 bases from J, the gap between germline ends came to 13 bases. CDR3 length: 15 amino acids. CDR3: CASSPLRGANYGYTF. The CDR3 DNA follows: TGTGCCAGCAGCCCCCTGCGGGGAGCTAACTATGGCTACACCTTC.

The chain carries TRBV4-1 and TRBJ1-1, with a weak D call TRBD1 (6 bases). CDR3 length equals 14 residues. Trimming took off 1 base at V and 1 base at J, with 7 bases between the two ends. The germline V gene encodes CDR1 MGHRA and CDR2 YSYEKL. The CDR3 sequence is CASSQAQGNTEAFF. CDR3 sequence (DNA): TGCGCCAGCAGCCAAGCACAGGGGAACACTGAAGCTTTCTTT.

The gene calls are TRBV2 and TRBJ2-1; 14 nucleotides line up with TRBD2. After removal of 6 bases from V and 9 bases from J, the junction contained 4 bases not matched to a gene. The CDR3 spans 14 residues. Germline V lookup: CDR1 SNHLY, CDR2 FYNNEI. In nucleotides, the CDR3 is TGTGCCAGCAGCGTCGGGACTAGCGGGGGTGAGCAGTTCTTC. Amino acid sequence: CASSVGTSGGEQFF. Using reference TRBV2 and TRBJ2-1 for the parts outside the CDR3, the full variable domain is EPEVTQTPSHQVTQMGQEVILRCVPISNHLYFYWYRQILGQKVEFLVSFYNNEISEKSEIFDDQFSVERPDGSNFTLKIRSTKLEDSAMYFCASSVGTSGGEQFFGPGTRLTVL.

CDR3 in amino acids: CASRPPAGISYEQYF. The CDR3 DNA reads as TGTGCCAGCAGACCCCCCGCCGGTATCTCCTACGAGCAGTACTTC. This sequence joins TRBV28 and TRBJ2-7; no reliable D call. Germline V gene data show CDR1 as MDHEN and CDR2 as SYDVKM. V was trimmed by 6 bases and J by 0 bases, leaving 15 bases between them. This CDR3 has 15 amino acids.

This clone has a single count. The CDR3 reads CASSLGTGTPDYGYTF. The CDR3 coding sequence is TGTGCCAGCAGCTTAGGGACCGGGACACCTGACTATGGCTACACCTTC. The chain uses TRBV7-9 and TRBJ1-2; D is perhaps TRBD1 (6 bases). Trimming took off 1 base at V and 3 bases at J, with 15 bases between the two ends. The germline V gene encodes CDR1 SEHNR and CDR2 FQNEAQ (reference sequence). The CDR3 totals 16 residues.

CDR3 sequence reads: CASSPGGRGLLDEQFF. The CDR3 DNA reads as TGCGCCAGCAGCCCTGGCGGTCGGGGACTGCTGGATGAGCAGTTCTTC. The chain is built from TRBV5-1 and TRBJ2-1, with D possibly matching TRBD2 (6 bases). Per germline, CDR1 SGHRS and CDR2 YFSETQ. This CDR3 has 16 amino acids. V lost 4 bases to trimming and J lost 8 bases, with 22 bases between them.

The genes are TRBV5-4 and TRBJ1-1, with 8 bases fitting TRBD1. J gave up 6 bases and V 2 bases, and 9 bases lay outside the gene matches. The CDR3 length is 15 residues. Germline values: CDR1 SGHNT, CDR2 YYREEE (reference sequence). The CDR3 here is CASSFATGGGSEAFF. The CDR3 DNA sequence: TGTGCCAGCAGCTTTGCAACAGGGGGTGGGTCTGAAGCTTTCTTT.

The rearrangement joins TRBV2 to TRBJ1-2; tentatively, D is TRBD1 (6 bases). The CDR3 sequence is 15 residues long. Germline CDR1 SNHLY, CDR2 FYNNEI. Trimming removed 0 bases from V and 4 bases from J, with 12 bases in between. The CDR3 sequence is CASSEAGTQLYGYTF. The CDR3 DNA reads as TGTGCCAGCAGTGAAGCAGGGACACAACTCTATGGCTACACCTTC. Based on the CDR3 plus reference TRBV2 and TRBJ1-2, the full variable domain is EPEVTQTPSHQVTQMGQEVILRCVPISNHLYFYWYRQILGQKVEFLVSFYNNEISEKSEIFDDQFSVERPDGSNFTLKIRSTKLEDSAMYFCASSEAGTQLYGYTFGSGTRLTVV.

The chain is built from TRBV18 and TRBJ1-6, with D possibly TRBD1 on 5 matching bases. This CDR3 comprises 15 residues. Germline CDR1 is KGHSH and CDR2 is LQKENI. V was pared by 6 bases and J by 3 bases, with 12 bases between. The CDR3 DNA reads as TGTGCCAGCTCCCTACTCAGGGACTATAATTCACCCCTCCACTTT. Translation gives CASSLLRDYNSPLHF.

This clone has only a few counts. V and J are TRBV25-1 and TRBJ1-1, with 10 bases aligning to TRBD1. Germline V gene lookup returns CDR1 MGHDK and CDR2 SYGVNS. The CDR3 extends over 14 amino acids. Trimming took 1 base from V and 11 from J; bases not matched to a gene: 7. The CDR3 DNA reads as TGTGCCAGCAGTGAATTGGGACAGGGGACTAGTGCTTTCTTT. This sequence encodes CASSELGQGTSAFF.

This clone appeared a few times. The chain links TRBV7-2 to TRBJ2-7; 8 bases align to TRBD1. The trim removed 1 base at V and 4 bases at J, leaving 12 bases unmatched. CDR1 is SGHTA, CDR2 FQGNSA, per germline. CDR3 length equals 17 residues. In DNA, the CDR3 is TGTGCCAGCAGCTTAGTGACAGGGGATCGCATATTATACGAGCAGTACTTC. Translated, it gives CASSLVTGDRILYEQYF.

The chain employs TRBV10-1 and TRBJ2-7; TRBD2 is a possible D gene (7 bases). This CDR3 has 15 amino acids. V lost 2 bases, J lost 2 bases, and 13 bases lay in between. Germline-derived CDR1 and CDR2 are WNHNN and SYGVQD (reference sequence). The CDR3: CASSEPGGSPYEQYF. The CDR3 DNA reads as TGCGCCAGCAGTGAGCCGGGGGGCAGCCCCTACGAGCAGTACTTC.

This chain links TRBV6-1 with TRBJ2-7; the D gene is possibly TRBD2 (5 bases). The CDR3 totals 13 residues. Germline loops: CDR1 MNHNS, CDR2 SASEGT. V lost 11 bases to trimming and J lost 2 bases, with 16 bases between them. The CDR3 region is CAGRGVAAYEQYF. CDR3 DNA: TGTGCCGGTCGGGGAGTTGCTGCCTACGAGCAGTACTTC.

CDR3 sequence (DNA): TGTGCCACCAGCAAAGACCACTCCTTAACGCAGTATTTT. Translation gives CATSKDHSLTQYF. The rearrangement uses TRBV15 and TRBJ2-3; the D is unclear. The ends were cut back, 4 bases at V and 9 bases at J, with 14 bases in the middle. CDR1 is LNHNV and CDR2 is YYDKDF in the germline V gene (reference sequence). The CDR3 runs 13 residues.

The chain carries TRBV7-9 and TRBJ2-7; 8 bases are shared with TRBD2. This CDR3 spans 15 amino acids. The germline CDR1 and CDR2 sequences are SEHNR and FQNEAQ (reference sequence). Trimming took 7 bases from V and 3 from J; bases not matched to a gene: 11. The CDR3 DNA follows: TGTGCCAGCACCCCCCCCGGGACTAGTGGCTACGAGCAGTACTTC. This translates into CASTPPGTSGYEQYF.

This clone was counted once. The chain has TRBV5-1 and TRBJ1-1; 9 bases are a match to TRBD1. The CDR3 runs to 16 residues. Germline V gives CDR1 SGHRS, CDR2 YFSETQ. Unmatched junction bases numbered 8, after V lost 0 bases and J lost 5 bases. The CDR3 coding sequence is TGCGCCAGCAGCTTGGAAGGGACAGGGCGAGGGACTGAAGCTTTCTTT. Translation gives CASSLEGTGRGTEAFF. Variable domain in full (rest from reference TRBV5-1 and TRBJ1-1): KAGVTQTPRYLIKTRGQQVTLSCSPISGHRSVSWYQQTPGQGLQFLFEYFSETQRNKGNFPGRFSGRQFSNSRSEMNVSTLELGDSALYLCASSLEGTGRGTEAFFGQGTRLTVV.

This chain links TRBV7-2 with TRBJ1-5; no clear D. With 5 bases removed from V and 1 base from J, the gap between germline ends came to 9 bases. Per germline, CDR1 SGHTA and CDR2 FQGNSA. The CDR3 runs to 14 residues. The chain's CDR3 is CASSPTHSNQPQHF. CDR3 nucleotides: TGTGCCAGCAGCCCGACTCACAGCAATCAGCCCCAGCATTTT.